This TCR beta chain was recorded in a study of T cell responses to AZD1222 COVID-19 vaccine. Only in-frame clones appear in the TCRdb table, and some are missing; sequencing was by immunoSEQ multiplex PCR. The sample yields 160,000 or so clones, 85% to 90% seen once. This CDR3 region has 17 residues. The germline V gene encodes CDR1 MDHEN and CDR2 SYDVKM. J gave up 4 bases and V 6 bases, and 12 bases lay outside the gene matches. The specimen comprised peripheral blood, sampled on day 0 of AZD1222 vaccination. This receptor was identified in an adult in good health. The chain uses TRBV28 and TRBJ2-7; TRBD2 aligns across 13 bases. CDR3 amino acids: CASSRPGLAGVAYEQYF. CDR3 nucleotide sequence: TGTGCCAGCAGCCGGCCTGGACTAGCGGGAGTCGCTTACGAGCAGTACTTC.